This T cell receptor (beta chain) derives from a study of identical twins (dated by TCRdb to 2015 to 2016). With regard to the full study: The study deep-sequenced TCR alpha and beta repertoires from monozygotic twins, unrelated adults of various ages and cord blood to test whether fetal clonotypes persist. To rule out contamination, replicate twin experiments were performed at different times with different library preparation protocols. Summary of the overall study and its limitations: Because the same donors could not be followed over many years, conclusions were based on cross-sectional statistical analysis. Excess twin sharing in beta out-of-frame sequences was weaker because fewer shared sequences lowered the signal-to-noise ratio. Zero-insertion analyses could be partly confounded by invariant T cells such as MAIT and iNKT, although diverse VJ usage argued against such confounding for most clonotypes. Out-of-frame TCR alpha sharing in monozygotic twins was systematically underestimated by recombination models, whereas sharing between unrelated individuals was in agreement with the recombination models. Abundant cord blood beta clonotypes carried fewer insertions; young adult naive repertoires showed a weaker similar trend, while memory repertoires showed none. Compared with coincidental sharing between unrelated individuals, out-of-frame TCR alpha sequences shared between twins showed an excess of sequences with low generation probability.

Preparation of the library involved 5' RACE. Sequencing relied on an Illumina HiSeq 2000. A universal primer binding site was added through template switching, and the final cDNA carried a unique molecular identifier so that TCR cDNA molecules could be counted accurately. Specific primers in the conserved constant-segment region were used to synthesize first-strand cDNA for the TCR alpha and beta chains. To control for contamination, every cDNA library was double barcoded, receiving both a SMART-Mk sample barcode and Illumina barcodes. TruSeq adapter sequences, together with Illumina sample barcodes, were added in two successive PCR steps. Sequencing of the TCR alpha and beta cDNA libraries was done on the Illumina HiSeq platform using custom primers. The paper's data handling went like this. Unique molecular identifiers were extracted from raw reads with MiGEC, and CDR3 positions were determined with MiXCR. For each individual, recombination models were inferred using an EM algorithm with the repgenHMM and IGoR tools. The analysis of shared clonotypes was done with the tcR package in R, with sharing normalized by the product of cloneset sizes. To study raw recombination without the effects of thymic and clonal selection, out-of-frame nonproductive sequences were analyzed. TCRdb's own reprocessing of the public reads used fastp at Q25 and MiXCR and kept productive beta chains. Rows matching on CDR3 protein sequence are summarized as one entry with the most common DNA and genes. These V and J calls are TCRdb output, not the study's own analysis. The sample yields around 490,000 distinct CDR3 sequences; approximately 20% were counted once. The ten largest clones capture roughly 0.5% of the sample.

All donors were healthy Caucasians. Three pairs of female monozygotic twins, all aged 18 to 29 years, were included in the twin cohort. Positive isolation kits from Invitrogen were used to isolate the CD4+ and CD8+ T cell populations. Its CDR3 holds 16 amino acids, cysteine through phenylalanine. Only the CDR3 part of the read is kept: 48 bases, read in frame from the first base. CDR1 and CDR2 are read off the germline V gene as SGHRS and YFSETQ. Trimming accounts for 0 bases at V and 2 bases at J, while the number of junction bases matched to no gene is 6. This clonotype showed up just a few times. Its specific antigen is unknown. There are no base qualities to consult, and no much larger clone falls within one base. These records were also assigned to another study, of yellow fever vaccine responses in identical twins. Drawing on the second study: The T cell response to vaccination in identical twins was reported by the authors to appear partly convergent and partly personalized. The study precisely tracked vaccine-responding T cell clones in identical twins.

The sequence derives from a woman between 18 and 29 years old in good health. The rearrangement joined TRBV5-1 to TRBJ2-3, and 7 junction bases match TRBD2. The specimen sequenced was CD4+ T cells sorted from blood. The CDR3 region: CASSLGSSGHTDTQYF. DNA sequence: TGCGCCAGCAGCTTGGGATCTAGCGGACACACAGATACGCAGTATTTT.